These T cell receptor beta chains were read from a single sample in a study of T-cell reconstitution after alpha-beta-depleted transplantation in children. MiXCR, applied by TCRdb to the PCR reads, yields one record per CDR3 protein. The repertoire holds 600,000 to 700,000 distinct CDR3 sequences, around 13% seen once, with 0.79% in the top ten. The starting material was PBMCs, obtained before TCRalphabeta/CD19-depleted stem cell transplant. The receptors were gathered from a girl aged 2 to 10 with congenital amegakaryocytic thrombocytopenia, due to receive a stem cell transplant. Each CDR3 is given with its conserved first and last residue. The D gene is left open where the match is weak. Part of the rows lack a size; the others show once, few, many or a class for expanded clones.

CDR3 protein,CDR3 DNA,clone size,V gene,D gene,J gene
CSVVGNEQFF,TGCAGCGTTGTCGGGAATGAGCAGTTCTTC,many,TRBV29-1,NA,TRBJ2-1
CASSQVGGYTDTQYF,TGTGCCAGCAGCCAAGTTGGCGGATACACAGATACGCAGTATTTT,few,TRBV3-1,NA,TRBJ2-3
CSARDPPNSPLHF,TGCAGTGCTAGAGATCCGCCAAATTCACCCCTCCACTTT,many,TRBV20-1,NA,TRBJ1-6
CSVAGGTSGRGYNEQFF,TGCAGCGTGGCCGGGGGGACTAGCGGGAGAGGATACAATGAGCAGTTCTTC,many,TRBV29-1,TRBD2,TRBJ2-1
CASSLGRLVSYEQYF,TGTGCCAGCAGCTTAGGGCGGCTGGTTTCCTACGAGCAGTACTTC,many,TRBV7-2,NA,TRBJ2-7
CSAATGGIAQQEKLFF,TGCAGTGCTGCGACAGGGGGAATAGCCCAACAGGAAAAACTGTTTTTT,few,TRBV20-1,TRBD1,TRBJ1-4
CASSPDPQGRNTEAFF,TGTGCCAGCAGTCCGGACCCCCAGGGGCGGAACACTGAAGCTTTCTTT,NA,TRBV7-3,NA,TRBJ1-1
CSARAPRGGADEQFF,TGCAGTGCTAGAGCCCCCAGGGGGGGGGCCGATGAGCAGTTCTTC,NA,TRBV20-1,NA,TRBJ2-1
CASSLTQQFAGEKLFF,TGCGCCAGCAGCTTAACCCAACAGTTTGCGGGCGAAAAACTGTTTTTT,many,TRBV5-1,NA,TRBJ1-4
CASSFVFLAVGTGNTEAFF,TGTGCCAGCAGTTTTGTTTTTCTCGCCGTGGGGACAGGGAACACTGAAGCTTTCTTT,NA,TRBV27,TRBD1,TRBJ1-1
CASSFFRGRAYEQYF,TGTGCCAGCAGCTTTTTCCGGGGGAGGGCCTACGAGCAGTACTTC,NA,TRBV11-2,TRBD2,TRBJ2-7
CASSLAGYGSYNEQFF,TGTGCCAGCAGCTTAGCGGGGTACGGGTCCTACAATGAGCAGTTCTTC,NA,TRBV12-3/TRBV12-4,TRBD2,TRBJ2-1
CASSSPAGGSYNEQFF,TGTGCCAGCAGCTCCCCAGCGGGTGGATCCTACAATGAGCAGTTCTTC,many,TRBV11-1,NA,TRBJ2-1
CASSFTGDEQYF,TGCGCCAGCAGCTTTACAGGGGACGAGCAGTACTTC,many,TRBV5-1,TRBD1,TRBJ2-7
CSVKWGGVNEQFF,TGCAGCGTTAAATGGGGCGGGGTGAATGAGCAGTTCTTC,many,TRBV29-1,NA,TRBJ2-1
CASSLAGLASYNEQFF,TGTGCCAGCAGCCTCGCCGGACTAGCGTCCTACAATGAGCAGTTCTTC,many,TRBV3-1,TRBD2,TRBJ2-1
CASRANRGLNYGYTF,TGTGCCAGCAGGGCTAATCGGGGCCTTAACTATGGCTACACCTTC,NA,TRBV9,NA,TRBJ1-2
CASSLRQGQVRSYEQYF,TGTGCCAGCAGTTTGCGACAGGGGCAGGTTAGGAGCTACGAGCAGTACTTC,few,TRBV12-3/TRBV12-4,TRBD1,TRBJ2-7
CASSRAGTTPNYGYTF,TGTGCCAGCAGTAGGGCAGGGACAACACCTAACTATGGCTACACCTTC,NA,TRBV27,NA,TRBJ1-2
CSARGPGLASYEQYF,TGCAGTGCTAGAGGGCCGGGACTAGCGTCCTACGAGCAGTACTTC,NA,TRBV20-1,TRBD2,TRBJ2-7
CAISVGQGAGQPQHF,TGTGCCATCAGCGTCGGACAGGGGGCAGGACAGCCCCAGCATTTT,many,TRBV10-3,TRBD1,TRBJ1-5
CASTKTGSDTQYF,TGCGCCAGCACCAAAACGGGTTCAGATACGCAGTATTTT,few,TRBV5-1,NA,TRBJ2-3